The TCR beta chain described here comes from a study of T-cell memory formation after mild COVID-19. Study-wide results and limits: The study found balanced CD4/CD8 in clones contracting day 15 to 85 and a CD4+ lean in later expanders. Memory sampled before infection contained some responding clones, suggesting cross-reactive memory joined. Largely, contracting CD4+ clones fell within CM and EM, and contracting CD8+ clones within EMRA.

Of note for this clonotype: Its cognate antigen is unknown.

Germline CDR1 LNHNV, CDR2 YYDKDF (reference sequence). V shed 0 bases, J shed 6 bases, and the junction held 13 bases outside the gene matches. The CDR3 loop spans 17 amino acids. Constant-segment primers and 5'RACE yielded cDNA libraries for TCR alpha and TCR beta, each carrying sample barcodes and UMIs. TCRdb reprocessed the 5' RACE reads via MiXCR and lists one record per CDR3 protein. Of under 300,000 distinct CDR3 sequences listed, roughly 9.4% were seen once; the top ten hold roughly a fifth. The sample comprised PBMCs or a T cell subset sorted from them (not recorded which). This TCR derives from a man younger than 35 who had mild COVID-19 (a few samples of this study predate the infection). Cell type and time point are not known. The chain employs TRBV15 and TRBJ1-1; 7 bases map to TRBD1. DNA of the CDR3: TGTGCCACCAGCAGAGATGGGGTCAACAGGGGAGGCGCTGAAGCTTTCTTT. Translating it yields CATSRDGVNRGGAEAFF.